One sample yielded the 12 T cell receptor beta chains listed below, sequenced in a study of response to subunit inactivated influenza vaccine. TCRdb processed the RT-PCR reads anew with MiXCR; each CDR3 protein has one entry. Of fewer than 250,000 distinct CDR3 sequences in the sample, approximately 15% are singletons; the top ten hold under 30%. The sample in question was CD8+ T cells sorted from PBMCs, obtained 4 to 6 days after vaccination. The source is a man aged 45-65 years who received an inactivated influenza vaccine.

The chain joins TRBV6-5 to TRBJ2-3, with 7 positions matching TRBD2. Germline CDR1 MNHEY, CDR2 SVGAGI. Trimming removed 4 bases from V and 2 bases from J; junction bases left unmatched: 6. The CDR3 has 15 amino acids. The CDR3 sequence is CASSLGLGPTDTQYF. CDR3 DNA sequence: TGTGCCAGCAGTTTAGGACTAGGGCCCACAGATACGCAGTATTTT.

In its sample, this clonotype was seen a few times. The chain links TRBV7-9 to TRBJ2-4; 9 nucleotides match TRBD2. CDR3 length: 13 amino acids. The V segment lost 5 bases and the J segment 11 bases; nucleotides outside the gene matches: 7. Germline V CDR1 and CDR2: SEHNR, FQNEAQ (reference sequence). The CDR3 DNA follows: TGTGCCAGCAGCCAAGAGACTAGCGGATTTCAGTACTTC. Residues: CASSQETSGFQYF.

J is TRBJ2-5 and V is TRBV7-9; no clear D gene. Germline CDR1 and CDR2: SEHNR and FQNEAQ (reference sequence). V was pared by 4 bases and J by 1 base, with 7 bases between. This CDR3 region has 13 residues. CDR3 nucleotide sequence: TGTGCCAGCAGCTCTGGTGTCCAAGAGACCCAGTACTTC. Amino acid sequence: CASSSGVQETQYF.

This clonotype has a handful of counts. The rearrangement links TRBV28 to TRBJ1-1, with a possible D match to TRBD1 (6 bases). There are 13 residues in the CDR3. Trimming pared 6 bases from V and 10 bases from J, leaving 18 bases between. Per germline, CDR1 MDHEN and CDR2 SYDVKM. DNA for the CDR3: TGTGCCAGCAGAGGGAAGCGGGGGCTCGTAGCTTTCTTT. Amino acid sequence: CASRGKRGLVAFF.

This clonotype was counted a few times. The chain couples TRBV5-1 to TRBJ2-3; 7 bases align to TRBD1. CDR3 length equals 13 residues. Unmatched junction bases numbered 4, after V lost 3 bases and J lost 6 bases. CDR1 and CDR2 (germline): SGHRS, YFSETQ. The CDR3 is CASSSDRADTQYF. The CDR3 region has the DNA TGCGCCAGCAGCTCCGACAGGGCTGATACGCAGTATTTT.

The CDR3 spells CASSLGSGNEQFF. The CDR3 DNA follows: TGTGCCAGCAGCTTGGGCTCCGGGAATGAGCAGTTCTTC. The V gene is TRBV11-2, the J gene TRBJ2-1; no reliable D call. Germline CDR1 is SGHAT and CDR2 is FQNNGV. This CDR3 has 13 amino acids. Trimming took 3 bases from V and 7 from J, leaving 10 bases between them.

The genes are TRBV20-1 and TRBJ1-5, with 9 nucleotides matching TRBD1. After removal of 4 bases from V and 4 bases from J, the junction contained 5 bases not matched to a gene. Per germline, CDR1 DFQATT and CDR2 SNEGSKA (reference sequence). This CDR3 spans 14 amino acids. CDR3 nucleotide sequence: TGCAGTGCTAAGGACAGGGGAGAGAATCAGCCCCAGCATTTT. Amino acid sequence: CSAKDRGENQPQHF.

The chain recombines TRBV10-3 with TRBJ2-7; 9 bases fit TRBD1. The V segment lost 6 bases and the J segment 5 bases; nucleotides outside the gene matches: 5. The germline gives CDR1 ENHRY, CDR2 SYGVKD. This CDR3 region has 13 residues. CDR3 DNA sequence: TGTGCCATCAGGACAGGGGGGCCGAACGAGCAGTACTTC. As protein: CAIRTGGPNEQYF.

V usage is TRBV30 and J usage is TRBJ2-7, with a weak D call TRBD2 (6 bases). The CDR3 runs 13 residues. Trimming shortened V by 2 bases and J by 0 bases, and 8 bases separated the two germline ends. The germline CDR1 and CDR2 sequences are GTSNPN and SVGIG (reference sequence). CDR3 sequence (DNA): TGTGCCTGGAGTCCCGGGAGCTCCTACGAGCAGTACTTC. Its translation: CAWSPGSSYEQYF.

This clonotype has just a few counts. The CDR3 DNA sequence: TGTGCCAGCAGTTGGGGGCGAGCCTACGAGCAGTACTTC. Encoded protein: CASSWGRAYEQYF. V and J are TRBV27 and TRBJ2-7, with a possible D match to TRBD1 (6 bases). Germline CDR1 MNHEY, CDR2 SMNVEV (reference sequence). Trimming left V 4 bases short and J 2 bases short, with 9 bases between. The CDR3 covers 13 residues.

This clonotype has just a few counts. V gene TRBV3-1 combines with J gene TRBJ2-1; possibly TRBD1 for D (5 bases). The CDR3 is 17 residues long. Trimming left V 1 base short and J 7 bases short, with 20 bases between. The germline V gene encodes CDR1 LGHDT and CDR2 YNNKEL (reference sequence). The CDR3 coding sequence is TGTGCCAGCAGCCAAGGCCTCGGAGCAGGGAAGGGGAATGAGCAGTTCTTC. This codes for CASSQGLGAGKGNEQFF.

The rearrangement uses TRBV6-5 and TRBJ1-2; D is unresolved. Germline V gives CDR1 MNHEY, CDR2 SVGAGI. Trimming took 0 bases from V and 1 from J, leaving 15 bases between them. This CDR3 contains 17 residues. The CDR3 region is CASSYSFNAIYNYGYTF. In DNA, the CDR3 is TGTGCCAGCAGTTACTCTTTTAACGCTATTTATAACTATGGCTACACCTTC.